A single sample gave rise to the 17 T cell receptor beta chains below, sequenced in a study of shared clonotypes between healthy human individuals (dated by TCRdb to the early 2020s). Library creation used the immunoSEQ multiplex PCR assay. Here the immuneACCESS table is served through TCRdb, limited to in-frame sequences with V and J called. Missing clones are a known gap in these copies; in checked studies unresolved V genes cover under half, and the rest lacks a known reason. This sample lists more than 400,000 clones; 78% were detected once. In total, the top ten clones hold about 12% of the sample. Input material: PBMCs. Receptors originate from a woman aged 40 to 55 in good health. Some clones in this sample may be carry-over from other donors' samples.

J is TRBJ2-7 and V is TRBV4-3; 7 positions agree with TRBD1. V dropped 4 bases and J dropped 0; count of bases not matched to a gene: 6. This CDR3 region has 15 residues. CDR1 and CDR2 from the germline V gene are LGHNA and YSLEER. The DNA for the CDR3 is TGCGCCAGCAGCCGATCGAGACAGGGCTCCTACGAGCAGTACTTC. Translated: CASSRSRQGSYEQYF.

In its sample, this clone was seen once. Other DNA sequences in the sample encode the same CDR3. The chain employs TRBV4-2 and TRBJ2-3; D is perhaps TRBD2 (5 bases). The germline V and J ends were trimmed by 2 bases and 5 bases, with 17 bases remaining between them. The germline CDR1 and CDR2 sequences are LGHNA and YNFKEQ. This CDR3 has 16 amino acids. The CDR3 DNA follows: TGTGCCAGCAGCCAAAGAGAGGGAGACGGCGGAGATACGCAGTATTTT. Amino acid sequence: CASSQREGDGGDTQYF.

This clone showed up just a few times. The chain has TRBV11-3 and TRBJ2-7; D is unresolved. The CDR3 sequence is 13 residues long. V was clipped by 2 bases and J by 3 bases, with 8 bases between them. Germline V gives CDR1 SGHNT, CDR2 YENEEA. The CDR3 coding sequence is TGTGCCAGCAGCTTACGCGGTAACTACGAGCAGTACTTC. The encoded protein is CASSLRGNYEQYF. The full variable domain, with the rest looked up from reference TRBV11-3 and TRBJ2-7, is EAGVVQSPRYKIIEKKQPVAFWCNPISGHNTLYWYLQNLGQGPELLIRYENEEAVDDSQLPKDRFSAERLKGVDSTLKIQPAELGDSAVYLCASSLRGNYEQYFGPGTRLTVT.

This clone was picked up a small number of times. The chain employs TRBV2 and TRBJ2-7; D is perhaps TRBD1 (5 bases). From germline, CDR1 is SNHLY and CDR2 FYNNEI. The CDR3 totals 13 residues. V was cut by 4 bases and J by 2 bases, with 9 bases left in between. The CDR3 DNA reads TGTGCCAGCAGTGTATTGGACACCTACGAGCAGTACTTC. Translated: CASSVLDTYEQYF.

The V gene is TRBV6-1, the J gene TRBJ2-2; D possibly matches TRBD1 or TRBD2 (5 bases each). The CDR3 length is 13 residues. Germline lookup yields CDR1 MNHNS and CDR2 SASEGT. The V end was cut by 11 bases, the J end by 4 bases, with 14 bases between. CDR3 nucleotide sequence: TGTGCCGCTGGGGGAGATTTCACCGGGGAGCTGTTTTTT. This encodes CAAGGDFTGELFF.

This clone was recorded a few times. The genes are TRBV7-2 and TRBJ1-2, with D possibly matching TRBD1 (6 bases). The CDR3 length is 11 residues. CDR1 is SGHTA, CDR2 FQGNSA, per germline. V dropped 5 bases and J dropped 7 bases, with 8 bases sitting between them. Written as DNA, the CDR3 is TGTGCCAGCAGCCCGGGGGCTGGCTACACCTTC. Translating gives CASSPGAGYTF.

The chain employs TRBV5-1 and TRBJ2-1; possibly TRBD2 for D (5 bases). Per the germline V gene, CDR1 is SGHRS and CDR2 is YFSETQ. The CDR3 loop spans 15 amino acids. V shed 4 bases and J shed 5 bases, with 16 bases lying between them. CDR3 residues: CASSLAGPPNNEQFF. CDR3 nucleotide sequence: TGCGCCAGCAGCCTGGCGGGTCCCCCTAACAATGAGCAGTTCTTC. The whole variable domain, remainder taken from reference TRBV5-1 and TRBJ2-1, is KAGVTQTPRYLIKTRGQQVTLSCSPISGHRSVSWYQQTPGQGLQFLFEYFSETQRNKGNFPGRFSGRQFSNSRSEMNVSTLELGDSALYLCASSLAGPPNNEQFFGPGTRLTVL.

At least ten counts were recorded for this clone. This rearrangement joins TRBV10-3 to TRBJ2-4; maybe TRBD2 (6 bases). The V gene's germline CDR1 is ENHRY and CDR2 SYGVKD. The CDR3 consists of 13 residues. Trimming shortened V by 4 bases and J by 9 bases, and 13 bases separated the two germline ends. The chain's CDR3 is CAISVEGDGIQYF. The CDR3 nucleotides read TGTGCCATCAGTGTGGAGGGAGACGGCATTCAGTACTTC.

The genes are TRBV7-3 and TRBJ2-1; the match to TRBD2 covers 10 bases. The CDR3 is 14 amino acids. Germline CDR1 reads SGHTA; CDR2 reads FQGTGA. Unmatched junction bases numbered 1, after V lost 2 bases and J lost 6 bases. CDR3 nucleotide sequence: TGTGCCAGCAGCTTACAGCGGGAGGGCAATGAGCAGTTCTTC. Encoded protein: CASSLQREGNEQFF.

This rearrangement joins TRBV28 to TRBJ1-2, with a weak D call TRBD1 (6 bases). The germline V gene encodes CDR1 MDHEN and CDR2 SYDVKM. This CDR3 is built from 15 residues. Trimming shortened V by 3 bases and J by 7 bases, and 18 bases separated the two germline ends. Here the CDR3 reads CASSFSLYRVAGYTF. CDR3 DNA sequence: TGTGCCAGCAGTTTCTCTCTCTACAGGGTAGCTGGCTACACCTTC.

This clone was seen a single time. The CDR3 loop is CASSPRGAPFSYEQYF. CDR3 coding DNA: TGTGCCAGCAGCCCCCGGGGGGCACCCTTCTCCTACGAGCAGTACTTC. The chain employs TRBV7-9 and TRBJ2-7; D possibly corresponds to TRBD2 (7 bases). The CDR3 covers 16 residues. V dropped 5 bases and J dropped 0 bases, with 17 bases sitting between them. Germline V gene lookup returns CDR1 SEHNR and CDR2 FQNEAQ (reference sequence).

The J gene is TRBJ2-3, the V gene TRBV2; 8 bases match TRBD2. V lost 6 bases, J lost 4 bases, and 0 bases stayed unmatched. Germline V gene lookup returns CDR1 SNHLY and CDR2 FYNNEI. The CDR3 is 12 amino acids. The DNA for the CDR3 is TGTGCCAGCAGGCGGGAGGCAGATACGCAGTATTTT. It encodes CASRREADTQYF.

J is TRBJ2-1 and V is TRBV10-2; 9 bases match TRBD1. The CDR3 length is 13 residues. CDR1 is WSHSY and CDR2 is SAAADI in the germline V gene. After removal of 7 bases from V and 6 bases from J, the junction contained 4 bases not matched to a gene. As DNA, the CDR3 is TGCGCCAGCACGGACAGGGGAATCAATGAGCAGTTCTTC. Its protein product is CASTDRGINEQFF.

The rearrangement uses TRBV5-1 and TRBJ1-6; D not certain. The CDR3 covers 15 residues. Trimming removed 4 bases at V and 8 bases at J, with 16 bases between. Germline V CDR1 and CDR2: SGHRS, YFSETQ. The CDR3 DNA sequence: TGCGCCAGCAGCATAAACAAGGGCCGGGATTCACCCCTCCACTTT. Protein: CASSINKGRDSPLHF.

This chain joins TRBV29-1 and TRBJ1-2, with D perhaps TRBD1 (6 bases). Germline-derived CDR1 and CDR2 are SQVTM and ANQGSEA. CDR3 size: 11 residues. The V end lost 3 bases, the J end lost 5 bases, and 7 bases lay between the germline ends. The CDR3 region has the DNA TGCAGCGTTGAGAGGGGGTATGGCTACACCTTC. This encodes CSVERGYGYTF.

V is TRBV4-2 and J is TRBJ2-7, with 8 bases lining up with TRBD1. V shed 4 bases and J 0 bases; nucleotides not matched to a gene: 8. Germline values: CDR1 LGHNA, CDR2 YNFKEQ. The CDR3 consists of 16 residues. The CDR3 loop reads CASSLWGTGSSYEQYF. As DNA, the CDR3 is TGTGCCAGCAGCCTATGGGGGACAGGAAGCTCCTACGAGCAGTACTTC.

This sequence joins TRBV28 and TRBJ2-7; the D gene could be TRBD1 or TRBD2 (5 bases each). Per germline, CDR1 MDHEN and CDR2 SYDVKM. V shed 6 bases and J shed 1 base, with 16 bases lying between them. This CDR3 region has 15 residues. The CDR3 nucleotides are TGTGCCAGCAGGATAACCTTTGGGGGATCCTACGAGCAGTACTTC. Amino acids: CASRITFGGSYEQYF.